One sample yielded the 20 T cell receptor beta chains listed below, sequenced in a study of memory CD8 T cells in hepatitis C reinfection. Specified time point: pre-reinfection, 55 to 20 weeks before reinfection detection. TCR sequencing was done directly ex vivo on sorted cells, without expansion in vitro. Assay: immunoSEQ multiplex PCR; the TCRdb copy retains only in-frame clones and omits some. The data hold 45,000 to 55,000 clones, with roughly 89% observed a single time. Sequencing was done on a sample of naive CD8+ T cells sorted from blood. The receptors derive from a young man with hepatitis C virus infection.

This clone has just one count. This chain links TRBV5-4 with TRBJ2-5; 10 bases agree with TRBD1. The CDR3 extends over 16 amino acids. The ends lost 3 bases at V and 5 bases at J; junction bases unmatched: 10. Per the germline V gene, CDR1 is SGHNT and CDR2 is YYREEE (reference sequence). The CDR3 DNA reads as TGTGCCAGCAGCTCCGTAATGACAGGGGGCAGGGAGACCCAGTACTTC. It encodes CASSSVMTGGRETQYF.

The chain couples TRBV9 to TRBJ2-1, with 10 positions matching TRBD1. The CDR3 totals 15 residues. Trimming at V came to 3 bases and at J to 5 bases, leaving 5 bases not matched to a gene. Germline V gives CDR1 SGDLS, CDR2 YYNGEE. The CDR3 is CASSAWTGGNNEQFF. The DNA for the CDR3 is TGTGCCAGCAGCGCTTGGACAGGGGGTAACAATGAGCAGTTCTTC.

The gene calls are TRBV6-1 and TRBJ2-1; a possible D gene is TRBD2 (5 bases). CDR3 length: 15 amino acids. V lost 1 base and J lost 4, with 11 bases in between. Germline assignment: CDR1 MNHNS and CDR2 SASEGT. CDR3 bases: TGTGCCAGCAGTGAAGAGGAGGTGGGTTACAATGAGCAGTTCTTC. Its protein is CASSEEEVGYNEQFF.

This rearrangement joins TRBV27 to TRBJ2-5; 8 nucleotides match TRBD2. Germline CDR1 and CDR2: MNHEY and SMNVEV (reference sequence). The CDR3 loop spans 14 amino acids. The V and J ends lost 4 bases and 5 bases, in that order; junction bases with no gene match: 6. CDR3 nucleotides: TGTGCCAGCAGTTCAGGACTAGCATGGGAGACCCAGTACTTC. Amino acid sequence: CASSSGLAWETQYF.

CDR3 residues: CASSFQNTGELFF. The CDR3 nucleotides are TGTGCCAGCAGTTTCCAGAACACCGGGGAGCTGTTTTTT. V gene TRBV27 combines with J gene TRBJ2-2, with no clear D. CDR3 length: 13 amino acids. V was shortened by 3 bases and J by 1 base, with 3 bases between the two germline ends. The V gene's germline CDR1 is MNHEY and CDR2 SMNVEV (reference sequence).

CDR3 residues: CASSIFIGSSYEQYF. As DNA, the CDR3 is TGTGCCAGTAGTATTTTTATCGGGTCCTCCTACGAGCAGTACTTC. The chain couples TRBV19 to TRBJ2-7; D unclear. This CDR3 comprises 15 residues. The germline CDR1 and CDR2 sequences are LNHDA and SQIVND (reference sequence). V lost 3 bases and J 0 bases, leaving 12 bases between the germline ends.

V gene TRBV27 combines with J gene TRBJ2-7, with D possibly being TRBD2 (5 bases). CDR1 and CDR2 (germline): MNHEY, SMNVEV (reference sequence). With 10 bases removed from V and 1 base from J, the gap between germline ends came to 14 bases. CDR3 length equals 13 residues. As DNA, the CDR3 is TGTGCCACCCGGGAACCGACGTCCTACGAGCAGTACTTC. Amino acid sequence: CATREPTSYEQYF.

This rearrangement joins TRBV7-9 to TRBJ2-1; 10 bases are a match to TRBD2. The CDR3 is 13 residues long. From germline, CDR1 is SEHNR and CDR2 FQNEAQ (reference sequence). With 5 bases clipped from V and 10 bases from J, the junction kept 5 bases outside the gene matches. CDR3: CASSTTSGVEQFF. The DNA for the CDR3 is TGTGCCAGCAGCACAACTAGCGGGGTCGAGCAGTTCTTC.

The chain carries TRBV27 and TRBJ2-3; D is unresolved. The germline V gene encodes CDR1 MNHEY and CDR2 SMNVEV (reference sequence). V was pared by 6 bases and J by 2 bases, with 15 bases between. The CDR3 is made up of 15 amino acids. This CDR3 reads CASRTSGPYTDTQYF. In nucleotides, the CDR3 is TGTGCCAGCAGGACCTCTGGGCCCTACACAGATACGCAGTATTTT.

The genes are TRBV4-3 and TRBJ2-1; the match to TRBD2 covers 10 bases. J lost 5 bases, V lost 0 bases, and 7 bases had no gene match. CDR3 size: 17 residues. Per germline, CDR1 LGHNA and CDR2 YSLEER. The CDR3 DNA sequence: TGCGCCAGCAGCCAAGACTTATTTACTAGCGGGGACAATGAGCAGTTCTTC. Translating gives CASSQDLFTSGDNEQFF.

The chain couples TRBV5-5 to TRBJ2-5; 7 nucleotides line up with TRBD2. Germline trimming cut 2 bases from V and 5 bases from J; bases unmatched to any gene: 6. The length of the CDR3 is 14 residues. CDR1 is SGHKS and CDR2 is YYEKEE in the germline V gene (reference sequence). In DNA, the CDR3 is TGTGCCAGCAGCTTTAGAGGGGAGGGGGAGACCCAGTACTTC. Amino acids: CASSFRGEGETQYF. Using reference TRBV5-5 and TRBJ2-5 for the parts outside the CDR3, the full variable domain is DAGVTQSPTHLIKTRGQQVTLRCSPISGHKSVSWYQQVLGQGPQFIFQYYEKEERGRGNFPDRFSARQFPNYSSELNVNALLLGDSALYLCASSFRGEGETQYFGPGTRLLVL.

This clone came up once. V usage is TRBV7-8 and J usage is TRBJ2-1; 7 bases fit TRBD1. V shed 5 bases and J 1 base; nucleotides not matched to a gene: 8. This CDR3 is 16 amino acids long. CDR1 and CDR2 (germline): SGHVS, FQNEAQ. The CDR3 loop reads CASSPHGTASYNEQFF. DNA of the CDR3: TGTGCCAGCAGCCCACATGGGACAGCATCCTACAATGAGCAGTTCTTC.

This chain connects TRBV6-6 to TRBJ2-2, with D perhaps matching TRBD1 (6 bases). V was shortened by 5 bases and J by 8 bases, with 18 bases between the two germline ends. The CDR3 consists of 15 residues. CDR1 is MNHNY and CDR2 is SVGAGI in the germline V gene (reference sequence). The CDR3 coding sequence is TGTGCCAGCAGTCTGAGGACAGAAAAGACAGGGGAGCTGTTTTTT. It translates to CASSLRTEKTGELFF.

V and J are TRBV28 and TRBJ2-7, with a possible D match to TRBD1 (5 bases). Per germline, CDR1 MDHEN and CDR2 SYDVKM. This CDR3 has 13 amino acids. Trimming took 3 bases from V and 6 from J, leaving 12 bases between them. The CDR3 sequence: CASSFGARTEQYF. The CDR3 bases are TGTGCCAGCAGTTTTGGGGCGCGAACCGAGCAGTACTTC.

The rearrangement links TRBV6-6 to TRBJ2-3; 8 bases map to TRBD1. J lost 3 bases, V lost 5 bases, and 4 bases had no gene match. The CDR3 extends over 14 amino acids. Germline lookup yields CDR1 MNHNY and CDR2 SVGAGI (reference sequence). The CDR3 DNA is TGTGCCAGCAGTAGGCAGGGGGCTACAGATACGCAGTATTTT. Translated, it gives CASSRQGATDTQYF.

This chain links TRBV2 with TRBJ2-3; tentatively, D is TRBD2 (5 bases). The V end was cut by 1 base, the J end by 6 bases, with 11 bases between. CDR1 and CDR2 (germline): SNHLY, FYNNEI. The CDR3 length is 14 residues. The CDR3 DNA reads TGTGCCAGCAGTGAAGGGGGAGTTCGGGATACGCAGTATTTT. Translating it yields CASSEGGVRDTQYF.

The V and J genes are TRBV13 and TRBJ2-1; 7 bases are a match to TRBD1. V shed 4 bases and J 4 bases; nucleotides not matched to a gene: 10. The CDR3 extends over 16 amino acids. The germline V gene encodes CDR1 PRHDT and CDR2 FYEKMQ (reference sequence). The CDR3 protein is CASSSRQGVAYNEQFF. In DNA form, the CDR3 reads TGTGCCAGCAGCTCCAGACAGGGAGTGGCTTACAATGAGCAGTTCTTC.

CDR3 protein: CASSLGATEAFF. In DNA form, the CDR3 reads TGTGCCAGCAGTCTGGGAGCCACTGAAGCTTTCTTT. The chain recombines TRBV11-2 with TRBJ1-1; no clear D gene. Between the trimmed V and J ends, which lost 6 bases and 4 bases, there was a span of 9 bases. The CDR3 spans 12 residues. The germline CDR1 and CDR2 sequences are SGHAT and FQNNGV. Using reference TRBV11-2 and TRBJ1-1 for the parts outside the CDR3, the full variable domain is EAGVAQSPRYKIIEKRQSVAFWCNPISGHATLYWYQQILGQGPKLLIQFQNNGVVDDSQLPKDRFSAERLKGVDSTLKIQPAKLEDSAVYLCASSLGATEAFFGQGTRLTVV.

The J gene is TRBJ2-2, the V gene TRBV30; the match to TRBD2 covers 8 bases. This CDR3 is 16 amino acids long. Unmatched junction bases numbered 5, after V lost 2 bases and J lost 0 bases. CDR1 is GTSNPN and CDR2 is SVGIG in the germline V gene (reference sequence). Written as DNA, the CDR3 is TGTGCCTGGAGTCCCACTAGCGGAGCGAACACCGGGGAGCTGTTTTTT. Translating it yields CAWSPTSGANTGELFF.

The chain employs TRBV7-2 and TRBJ2-2, with TRBD1 as a possible D gene (6 bases). The CDR3 sequence is 12 residues long. Germline assignment: CDR1 SGHTA and CDR2 FQGNSA. The V and J ends lost 3 bases and 8 bases respectively, with 7 bases between them. The chain's CDR3 is CASSLGTGELFF. In nucleotides, the CDR3 is TGTGCCAGCAGCTTGGGGACAGGGGAGCTGTTTTTT.